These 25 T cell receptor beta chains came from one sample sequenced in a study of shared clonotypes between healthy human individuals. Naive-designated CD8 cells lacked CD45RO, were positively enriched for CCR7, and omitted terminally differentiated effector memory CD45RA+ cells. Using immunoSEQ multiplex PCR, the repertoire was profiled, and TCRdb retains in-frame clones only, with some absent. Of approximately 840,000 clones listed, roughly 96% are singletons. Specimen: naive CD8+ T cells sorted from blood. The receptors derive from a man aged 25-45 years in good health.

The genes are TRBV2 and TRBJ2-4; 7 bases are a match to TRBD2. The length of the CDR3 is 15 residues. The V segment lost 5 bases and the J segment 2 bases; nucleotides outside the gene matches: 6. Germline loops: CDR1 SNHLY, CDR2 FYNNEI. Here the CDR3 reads CASSRLSGPKNIQYF. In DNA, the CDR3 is TGTGCCAGCAGTAGACTTAGCGGGCCCAAAAACATTCAGTACTTC.

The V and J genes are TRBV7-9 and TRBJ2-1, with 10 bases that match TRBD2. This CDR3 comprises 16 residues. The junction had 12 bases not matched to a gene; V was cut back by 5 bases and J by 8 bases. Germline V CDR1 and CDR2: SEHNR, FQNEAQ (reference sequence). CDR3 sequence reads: CASSHPGLAGEDEQFF. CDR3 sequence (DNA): TGTGCCAGCAGCCACCCCGGGCTAGCGGGAGAAGATGAGCAGTTCTTC.

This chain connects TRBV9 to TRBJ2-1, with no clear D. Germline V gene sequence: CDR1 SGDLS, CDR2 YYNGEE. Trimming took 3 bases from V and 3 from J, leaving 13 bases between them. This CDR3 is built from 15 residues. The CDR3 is CASSAAGVVYNEQFF. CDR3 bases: TGTGCCAGCAGCGCCGCCGGAGTAGTCTACAATGAGCAGTTCTTC.

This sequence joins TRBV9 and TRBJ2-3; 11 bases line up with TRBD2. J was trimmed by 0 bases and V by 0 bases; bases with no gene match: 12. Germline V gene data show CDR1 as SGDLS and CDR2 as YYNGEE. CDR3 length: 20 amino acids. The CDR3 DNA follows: TGTGCCAGCAGCGTAGCTCTCGGGACTAGCGGACACGAAAGCACAGATACGCAGTATTTT. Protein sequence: CASSVALGTSGHESTDTQYF.

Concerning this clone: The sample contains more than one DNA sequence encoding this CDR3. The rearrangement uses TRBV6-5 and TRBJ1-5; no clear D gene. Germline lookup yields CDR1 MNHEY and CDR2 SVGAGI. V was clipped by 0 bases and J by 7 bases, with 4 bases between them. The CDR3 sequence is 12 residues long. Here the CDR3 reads CASSYSGQPQHF. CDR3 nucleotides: TGTGCCAGCAGTTACTCGGGCCAGCCCCAGCATTTT.

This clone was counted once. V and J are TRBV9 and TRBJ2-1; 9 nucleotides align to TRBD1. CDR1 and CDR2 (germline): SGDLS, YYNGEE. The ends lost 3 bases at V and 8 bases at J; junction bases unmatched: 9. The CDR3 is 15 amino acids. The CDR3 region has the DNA TGTGCCAGCAGCGCTCCGGGACAGGGTATAGATGAGCAGTTCTTC. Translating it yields CASSAPGQGIDEQFF. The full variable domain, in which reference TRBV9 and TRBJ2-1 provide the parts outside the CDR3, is DSGVTQTPKHLITATGQRVTLRCSPRSGDLSVYWYQQSLDQGLQFLIQYYNGEERAKGNILERFSAQQFPDLHSELNLSSLELGDSALYFCASSAPGQGIDEQFFGPGTRLTVL.

CDR3 in amino acids: CASSILGTGVNNEQFF. In DNA, the CDR3 is TGTGCCAGCAGTATACTCGGGACAGGGGTAAACAATGAGCAGTTCTTC. The chain recombines TRBV25-1 with TRBJ2-1, with TRBD1 matching 10 bases. Per the germline V gene, CDR1 is MGHDK and CDR2 is SYGVNS. V lost 5 bases, J lost 5 bases, and 9 bases stayed unmatched. This CDR3 is 16 amino acids long.

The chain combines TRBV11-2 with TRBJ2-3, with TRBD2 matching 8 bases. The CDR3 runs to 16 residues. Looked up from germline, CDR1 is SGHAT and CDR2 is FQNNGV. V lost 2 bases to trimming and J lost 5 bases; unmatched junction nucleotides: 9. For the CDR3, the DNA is TGTGCCAGCAGCTTACTCGTTAGCGGGATGGGAGATACGCAGTATTTT. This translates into CASSLLVSGMGDTQYF.

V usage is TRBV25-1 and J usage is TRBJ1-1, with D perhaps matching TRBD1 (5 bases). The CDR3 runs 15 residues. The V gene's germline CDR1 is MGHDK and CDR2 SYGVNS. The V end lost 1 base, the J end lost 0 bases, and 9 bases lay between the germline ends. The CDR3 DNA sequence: TGTGCCAGCAGTGAATCAGGGATAGTGAACACTGAAGCTTTCTTT. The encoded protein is CASSESGIVNTEAFF. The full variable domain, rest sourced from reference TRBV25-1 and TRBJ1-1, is EADIYQTPRYLVIGTGKKITLECSQTMGHDKMYWYQQDPGMELHLIHYSYGVNSTEKGDLSSESTVSRIRTEHFPLTLESARPSHTSQYLCASSESGIVNTEAFFGQGTRLTVV.

This CDR3 is CASSHYDWTNSYEQYF. CDR3 sequence (DNA): TGTGCCAGCAGCCACTACGACTGGACGAATTCCTACGAGCAGTACTTC. The V and J genes are TRBV7-8 and TRBJ2-7, with D uncertain. CDR1 is SGHVS, CDR2 FQNEAQ, per germline. V was shortened by 5 bases and J by 1 base, with 18 bases between the two germline ends. This CDR3 is 16 amino acids long. The full variable domain, its missing parts supplied by reference TRBV7-8 and TRBJ2-7, is GAGVSQSPRYKVAKRGQDVALRCDPISGHVSLFWYQQALGQGPEFLTYFQNEAQLDKSGLPSDRFFAERPEGSVSTLKIQRTQQEDSAVYLCASSHYDWTNSYEQYFGPGTRLTVT.

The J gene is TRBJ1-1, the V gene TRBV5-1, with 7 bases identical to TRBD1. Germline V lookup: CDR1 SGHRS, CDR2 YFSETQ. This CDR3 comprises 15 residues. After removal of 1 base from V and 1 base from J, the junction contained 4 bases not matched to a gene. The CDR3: CASSLWQGENTEAFF. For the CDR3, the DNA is TGCGCCAGCAGCTTGTGGCAGGGGGAGAACACTGAAGCTTTCTTT.

The CDR3 region has the DNA TGTGCCAGCAGTTTTTGGCGGGAGGAGAAAGAGACCCAGTACTTC. It encodes CASSFWREEKETQYF. The gene calls are TRBV27 and TRBJ2-5; TRBD2 matches at 8 bases. The CDR3 spans 15 residues. Germline loops: CDR1 MNHEY, CDR2 SMNVEV (reference sequence). The V and J ends lost 3 bases and 3 bases, in that order; junction bases with no gene match: 6.

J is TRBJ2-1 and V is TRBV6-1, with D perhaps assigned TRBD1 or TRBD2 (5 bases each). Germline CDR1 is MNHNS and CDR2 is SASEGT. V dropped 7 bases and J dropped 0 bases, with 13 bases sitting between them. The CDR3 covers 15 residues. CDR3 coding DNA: TGTGCCAGCATTGCCAGGGCGGGCTCCTACAATGAGCAGTTCTTC. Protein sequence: CASIARAGSYNEQFF.

The CDR3 DNA follows: TGCGCCAGCAGCCAAGGTAGCGGGAGTGCCTCCGGGGAGCTGTTTTTT. Translating it yields CASSQGSGSASGELFF. This chain joins TRBV4-3 and TRBJ2-2; TRBD2 matches at 9 bases. The CDR3 covers 16 residues. Germline CDR1 and CDR2: LGHNA and YSLEER. J gave up 6 bases and V 1 base, and 6 bases lay outside the gene matches.

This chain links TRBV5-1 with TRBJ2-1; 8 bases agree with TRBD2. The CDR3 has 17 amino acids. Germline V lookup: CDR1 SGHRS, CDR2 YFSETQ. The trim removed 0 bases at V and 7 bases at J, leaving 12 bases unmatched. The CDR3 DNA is TGCGCCAGCAGCTTGGAGCCTCTAGCGGGTAGAGGAAATGAGCAGTTCTTC. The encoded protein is CASSLEPLAGRGNEQFF.

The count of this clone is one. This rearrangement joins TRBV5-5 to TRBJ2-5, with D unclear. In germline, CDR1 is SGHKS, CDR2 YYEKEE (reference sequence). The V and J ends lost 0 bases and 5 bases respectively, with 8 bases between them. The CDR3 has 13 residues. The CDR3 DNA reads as TGTGCCAGCAGCTTGGACCGTCCGGAGACCCAGTACTTC. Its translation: CASSLDRPETQYF.

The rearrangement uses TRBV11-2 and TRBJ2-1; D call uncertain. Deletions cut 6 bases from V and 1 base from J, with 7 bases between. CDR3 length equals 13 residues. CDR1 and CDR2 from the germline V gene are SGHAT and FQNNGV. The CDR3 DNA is TGTGCCAGCAGGTCCAGTTCCTACAATGAGCAGTTCTTC. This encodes CASRSSSYNEQFF.

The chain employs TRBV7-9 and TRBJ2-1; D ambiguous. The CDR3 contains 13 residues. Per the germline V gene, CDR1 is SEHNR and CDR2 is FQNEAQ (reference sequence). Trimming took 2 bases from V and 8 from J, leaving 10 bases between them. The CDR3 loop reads CASSLTTRDEQFF. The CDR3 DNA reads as TGTGCCAGCAGCTTAACGACTCGGGATGAGCAGTTCTTC.

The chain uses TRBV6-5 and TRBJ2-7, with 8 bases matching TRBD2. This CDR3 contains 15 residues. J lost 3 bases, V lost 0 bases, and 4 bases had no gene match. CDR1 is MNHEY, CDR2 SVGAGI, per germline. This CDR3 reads CASSYSTTSGYEQYF. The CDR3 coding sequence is TGTGCCAGCAGTTACTCGACCACTAGCGGCTACGAGCAGTACTTC.

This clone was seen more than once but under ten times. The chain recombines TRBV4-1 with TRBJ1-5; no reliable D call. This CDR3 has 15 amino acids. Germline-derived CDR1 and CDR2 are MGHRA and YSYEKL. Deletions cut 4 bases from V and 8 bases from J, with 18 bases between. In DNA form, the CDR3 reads TGCGCCAGCAGCCTAGCTTGGACGTCCACCGAGCCCCAGCATTTT. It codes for CASSLAWTSTEPQHF.

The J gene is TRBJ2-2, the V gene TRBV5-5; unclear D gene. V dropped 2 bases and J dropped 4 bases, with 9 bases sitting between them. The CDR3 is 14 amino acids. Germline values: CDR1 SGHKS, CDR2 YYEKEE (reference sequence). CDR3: CASSFPLGTGELFF. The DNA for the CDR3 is TGTGCCAGCAGCTTTCCCTTGGGCACCGGGGAGCTGTTTTTT.

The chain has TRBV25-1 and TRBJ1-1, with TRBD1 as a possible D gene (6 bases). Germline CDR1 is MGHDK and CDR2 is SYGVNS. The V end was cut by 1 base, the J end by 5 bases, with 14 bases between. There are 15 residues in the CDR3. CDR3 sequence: CASSESGQGSTEAFF. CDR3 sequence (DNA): TGTGCCAGCAGTGAATCGGGGCAGGGGAGTACTGAAGCTTTCTTT.

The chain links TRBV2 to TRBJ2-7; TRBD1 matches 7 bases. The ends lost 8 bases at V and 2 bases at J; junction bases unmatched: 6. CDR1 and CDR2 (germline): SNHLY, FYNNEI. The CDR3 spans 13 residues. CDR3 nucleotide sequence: TGTGCCAGCCTTTCCGGGACAGCCTACGAGCAGTACTTC. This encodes CASLSGTAYEQYF.

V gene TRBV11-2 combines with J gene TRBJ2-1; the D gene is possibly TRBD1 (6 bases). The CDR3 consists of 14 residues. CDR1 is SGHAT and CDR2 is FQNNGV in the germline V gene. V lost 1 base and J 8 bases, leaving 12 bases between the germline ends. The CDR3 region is CASSLVSGAYEQFF. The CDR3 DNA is TGTGCCAGCAGCTTAGTATCAGGGGCCTATGAGCAGTTCTTC.

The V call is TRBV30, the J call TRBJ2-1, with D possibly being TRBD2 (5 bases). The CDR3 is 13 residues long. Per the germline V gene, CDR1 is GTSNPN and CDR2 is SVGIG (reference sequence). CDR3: CACGRRYDNEQFF. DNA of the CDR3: TGTGCGTGTGGCAGGAGGTACGACAATGAGCAGTTCTTC.